This TCR beta chain was retrieved from a study of beta chain features in type 1 diabetes. The CDR3 totals 13 residues. Trimming left V 8 bases short and J 1 base short, with 11 bases between. CDR1 is SEHNR, CDR2 FQNEAQ, per germline (reference sequence). Findings of the study overall: Cells expressing TCR highly could be over-represented by cDNA sequencing. Shortening that was moderate but significant affected the TCRB CDR3s of Type 1 diabetes patients in all four CD4+ subsets.

Worth noting for this clone: Its antigen is still unknown.

Isolated RNA was reverse transcribed in full, so expressed TCRB transcripts were sequenced. Sequenced by immunoSEQ multiplex PCR; TCRdb stores in-frame clones only, minus some. There are 550,000 to 850,000 clones in the sample; around 15% occur only once, and approximately 0.022% lies in the top ten. The clonotype comes from a man aged 18 to 29 with type 1 diabetes. The rearrangement uses TRBV7-9 and TRBJ1-1; D not certain. Sequenced material: naive CD4+ T cells from blood. CDR3 bases: TGTGCCAGCGATCGGCAACCGAACACTGAAGCTTTCTTT. Its protein product is CASDRQPNTEAFF.